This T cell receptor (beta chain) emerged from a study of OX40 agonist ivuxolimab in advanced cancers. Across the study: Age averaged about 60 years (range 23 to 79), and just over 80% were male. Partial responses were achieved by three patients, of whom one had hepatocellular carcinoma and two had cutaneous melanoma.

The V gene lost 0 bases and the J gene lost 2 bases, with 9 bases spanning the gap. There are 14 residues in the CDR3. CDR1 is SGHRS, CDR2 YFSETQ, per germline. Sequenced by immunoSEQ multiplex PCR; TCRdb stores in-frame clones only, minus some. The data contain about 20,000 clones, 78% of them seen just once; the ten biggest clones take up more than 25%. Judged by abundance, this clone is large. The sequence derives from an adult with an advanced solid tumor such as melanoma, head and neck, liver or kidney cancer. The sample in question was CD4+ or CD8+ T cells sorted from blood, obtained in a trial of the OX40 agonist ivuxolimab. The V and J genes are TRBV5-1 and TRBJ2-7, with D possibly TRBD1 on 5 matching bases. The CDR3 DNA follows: TGCGCCAGCAGCTTGGAAGCAGGGACCTACGAGCAGTACTTC. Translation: CASSLEAGTYEQYF. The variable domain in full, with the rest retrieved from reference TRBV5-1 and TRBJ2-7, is KAGVTQTPRYLIKTRGQQVTLSCSPISGHRSVSWYQQTPGQGLQFLFEYFSETQRNKGNFPGRFSGRQFSNSRSEMNVSTLELGDSALYLCASSLEAGTYEQYFGPGTRLTVT.